The 30 T cell receptor beta chains reported below all come from one sample, sequenced in a study of blood T cell repertoires in COVID-19. Profiled with immunoSEQ multiplex PCR; TCRdb holds only in-frame clones, not every one. This sample has some 300,000 clones, with about nine tenths found just once. The specimen was PBMCs or T cells enriched from blood (not recorded which). The receptors originated from a woman aged 40 to 55 who had recovered from COVID-19.

This clone was picked up a small number of times. This chain links TRBV29-1 with TRBJ1-2, with D maybe TRBD1 (5 bases). Germline V gene data show CDR1 as SQVTM and CDR2 as ANQGSEA. The V end lost 6 bases, the J end lost 1 base, and 15 bases lay between the germline ends. This CDR3 spans 14 amino acids. CDR3: CSVLGGENNYGYTF. DNA for the CDR3: TGCAGCGTCCTGGGGGGGGAAAATAACTATGGCTACACCTTC.

The V and J genes are TRBV9 and TRBJ1-2; 8 bases align to TRBD1. The V gene's germline CDR1 is SGDLS and CDR2 YYNGEE. The CDR3 contains 15 residues. J was trimmed by 7 bases and V by 0 bases; bases with no gene match: 8. The CDR3 nucleotides are TGTGCCAGCAGCGTAGCATTGGGACAGGCTTCTGGCTACACCTTC. It specifies CASSVALGQASGYTF.

The chain links TRBV3-1 (or the pseudogene TRBV3-2) to TRBJ1-3, with D perhaps TRBD1 (5 bases). The length of the CDR3 is 13 residues. Germline V CDR1 and CDR2: LGHDT, YNNKEL (reference sequence). Trimming stripped 4 bases from V and 4 bases from J, with 8 bases between. The CDR3 protein is CASSLQGGNTIYF. In DNA, the CDR3 is TGTGCCAGCAGCCTCCAGGGAGGAAACACCATATATTTT.

The V gene is TRBV7-9, the J gene TRBJ1-1; weak D call: TRBD1 (6 bases). Trimming stripped 5 bases from V and 6 bases from J, with 22 bases between. The germline CDR1 and CDR2 sequences are SEHNR and FQNEAQ (reference sequence). The CDR3 length is 16 residues. The CDR3 is CASSPIPRGGRPEAFF. CDR3 coding DNA: TGTGCCAGCAGCCCAATACCCCGGGGGGGGCGGCCTGAAGCTTTCTTT.

This chain links TRBV6-2 or TRBV6-3 with TRBJ2-7; D is unresolved. V was clipped by 3 bases and J by 3 bases, with 15 bases between them. This CDR3 is 15 amino acids long. Germline assignment: CDR1 MNHEY and CDR2 SVGEGT. The CDR3 DNA reads as TGTGCCAGCAGTTATCTGGGCAGAGCCCTCTACGAGCAGTACTTC. Its translation is CASSYLGRALYEQYF.

As DNA, the CDR3 is TGTGCCTGGAGTGTACTGGGGCGTAGTCTCCAAGAGACCCAGTACTTC. As protein: CAWSVLGRSLQETQYF. The chain is built from TRBV30 and TRBJ2-5; tentatively, D is TRBD1 (5 bases). The CDR3 runs 16 residues. The V and J ends lost 0 bases and 1 base respectively, with 15 bases between them. CDR1 and CDR2 from the germline V gene are GTSNPN and SVGIG (reference sequence). The whole variable domain, filled in from reference TRBV30 and TRBJ2-5, reads SQTIHQWPATLVQPVGSPLSLECTVEGTSNPNLYWYRQAAGRGLQLLFYSVGIGQISSEVPQNLSASRPQDRQFILSSKKLLLSDSGFYLCAWSVLGRSLQETQYFGPGTRLLVL.

This sequence joins TRBV6-5 and TRBJ1-2; unclear D gene. V shed 6 bases and J shed 1 base, with 9 bases lying between them. Per germline, CDR1 MNHEY and CDR2 SVGAGI. CDR3 size: 13 residues. The CDR3 loop reads CASRPTHNYGYTF. DNA for the CDR3: TGTGCCAGCAGACCCACTCATAACTATGGCTACACCTTC.

J is TRBJ2-5 and V is TRBV3-1 (or the pseudogene TRBV3-2), with no clear D. This CDR3 has 15 amino acids. The germline V gene encodes CDR1 LGHDT and CDR2 YNNKEL (reference sequence). Trimming removed 1 base from V and 4 bases from J, with 13 bases in between. CDR3 residues: CASSQAPTVLETQYF. The CDR3 nucleotides read TGTGCCAGCAGCCAAGCCCCTACCGTACTAGAGACCCAGTACTTC.

The rearrangement uses TRBV29-1 and TRBJ1-2; TRBD1 agrees at 7 bases. This CDR3 has 13 amino acids. Trimming cost V 6 bases and J 5 bases; bases outside gene matches: 9. The germline V gene has CDR1 SQVTM and CDR2 ANQGSEA. CDR3 in amino acids: CSVWTGGSYGYTF. CDR3 coding DNA: TGCAGCGTGTGGACAGGTGGAAGTTATGGCTACACCTTC.

V gene TRBV7-3 combines with J gene TRBJ1-2; weak D call: TRBD1 (6 bases). The CDR3 consists of 13 residues. The ends were cut back, 4 bases at V and 7 bases at J, with 13 bases in the middle. Germline CDR1 SGHTA, CDR2 FQGTGA. The CDR3, as DNA: TGTGCCAGCAGCTGGGAACAGGGCCGTGGCTACACCTTC. It specifies CASSWEQGRGYTF. Looking up the rest from reference TRBV7-3 and TRBJ1-2 gives the full variable domain: GAGVSQTPSNKVTEKGKYVELRCDPISGHTALYWYRQSLGQGPEFLIYFQGTGAADDSGLPNDRFFAVRPEGSVSTLKIQRTERGDSAVYLCASSWEQGRGYTFGSGTRLTVV.

The chain links TRBV18 to TRBJ1-3; D gene uncertain. Trimming left V 6 bases short and J 0 bases short, with 9 bases between. Germline CDR1 reads KGHSH; CDR2 reads LQKENI. This CDR3 is built from 14 residues. The CDR3 reads CASSEGLSGNTIYF. CDR3 nucleotide sequence: TGTGCCAGCTCCGAGGGCCTCTCTGGAAACACCATATATTTT.

The CDR3 region is CASRRDRRNYGYTF. The CDR3 nucleotides read TGTGCCAGCAGGCGGGACAGACGAAACTATGGCTACACCTTC. The chain links TRBV5-6 to TRBJ1-2; 7 bases line up with TRBD1. This CDR3 has 14 amino acids. V was pared by 5 bases and J by 2 bases, with 6 bases of the junction left unmatched. Germline CDR1 SGHDT, CDR2 YYEEEE.

V and J are TRBV12-5 and TRBJ2-5; 9 bases align to TRBD1. The CDR3 loop spans 15 amino acids. V shed 1 base and J 4 bases; nucleotides not matched to a gene: 4. Germline V gene data show CDR1 as LGHNT and CDR2 as FRNRAP. This chain's CDR3 is CASGLAQGAGETQYF. CDR3 sequence (DNA): TGTGCTAGTGGTTTGGCACAGGGGGCCGGAGAGACCCAGTACTTC.

The V call is TRBV15, the J call TRBJ2-1; TRBD2 matches at 7 bases. Germline CDR1 is LNHNV and CDR2 is YYDKDF (reference sequence). This CDR3 spans 16 amino acids. V was clipped by 0 bases and J by 4 bases; unmatched bases: 6. CDR3 sequence: CATSRDRAGLYNEQFF. As DNA, the CDR3 is TGTGCCACCAGCAGAGATAGAGCGGGACTTTACAATGAGCAGTTCTTC.

This chain uses TRBV7-8 with TRBJ2-7, with D maybe TRBD1 (6 bases). V shed 3 bases and J shed 6 bases, with 12 bases lying between them. CDR1 is SGHVS, CDR2 FQNEAQ, per germline. The CDR3 runs 13 residues. CDR3: CASSLRGTGEQYF. CDR3 in DNA: TGTGCCAGCAGCTTGAGGGGGACGGGCGAGCAGTACTTC.

The chain combines TRBV5-1 with TRBJ2-2; TRBD2 matches at 11 bases. Trimming cost V 0 bases and J 0 bases; bases outside gene matches: 7. Per germline, CDR1 SGHRS and CDR2 YFSETQ. CDR3 length: 19 amino acids. CDR3 coding DNA: TGCGCCAGCAGCTTGGCGAGGACTAGCGGGCCCTCGAACACCGGGGAGCTGTTTTTT. It codes for CASSLARTSGPSNTGELFF.

The chain carries TRBV9 and TRBJ1-1, with 9 bases matching TRBD1. After removal of 3 bases from V and 3 bases from J, the junction contained 6 bases not matched to a gene. This CDR3 contains 15 residues. Per the germline V gene, CDR1 is SGDLS and CDR2 is YYNGEE. The CDR3 DNA reads as TGTGCCAGCAGCGCCCGACAGGGGGGGGACACTGAAGCTTTCTTT. Protein product: CASSARQGGDTEAFF.

This chain links TRBV5-1 with TRBJ2-1; TRBD1 matches 10 bases. Germline V CDR1 and CDR2: SGHRS, YFSETQ. The J segment lost 8 bases and the V segment lost 3 bases, leaving 5 bases of the junction unmatched. The CDR3 runs to 14 residues. The CDR3 nucleotides read TGCGCCAGCAGCTGGGGGGACAGGGGCCATGAGCAGTTCTTC. Its translation: CASSWGDRGHEQFF.

The chain couples TRBV7-3 to TRBJ2-5, with a possible D match to TRBD1 (6 bases). Germline values: CDR1 SGHTA, CDR2 FQGTGA. The V and J ends lost 6 bases and 5 bases respectively, with 25 bases between them. This CDR3 has 17 residues. CDR3 loop: CASSSPPHRVSGETQYF. The CDR3 bases are TGTGCCAGCAGTAGCCCGCCGCACAGGGTGTCGGGGGAGACCCAGTACTTC.

The chain employs TRBV11-2 and TRBJ2-2; 7 nucleotides align to TRBD1. Trimming removed 3 bases from V and 6 bases from J; junction bases left unmatched: 7. CDR1 SGHAT and CDR2 FQNNGV come from the germline V gene. The CDR3 is 15 residues long. The CDR3 loop is CASSFDRERSGELFF. The CDR3 DNA reads TGTGCCAGCAGCTTCGACAGGGAGAGGTCCGGGGAGCTGTTTTTT. Full variable domain (remainder filled in from reference TRBV11-2 and TRBJ2-2): EAGVAQSPRYKIIEKRQSVAFWCNPISGHATLYWYQQILGQGPKLLIQFQNNGVVDDSQLPKDRFSAERLKGVDSTLKIQPAKLEDSAVYLCASSFDRERSGELFFGEGSRLTVL.

The J gene is TRBJ1-6, the V gene TRBV6-5; 7 bases agree with TRBD1. Germline CDR1 MNHEY, CDR2 SVGAGI. The trim removed 6 bases at V and 5 bases at J, leaving 7 bases unmatched. CDR3 length equals 15 residues. CDR3 residues: CASSRGQIHNSPLHF. The CDR3 nucleotides are TGTGCCAGCAGCAGGGGACAGATCCATAATTCACCCCTCCACTTT.

V is TRBV5-1 and J is TRBJ2-5; TRBD1 might be the D (6 bases). Germline loops: CDR1 SGHRS, CDR2 YFSETQ. The CDR3 extends over 14 amino acids. V was clipped by 0 bases and J by 5 bases, with 11 bases between them. The CDR3 nucleotides read TGCGCCAGCAGCTTGGATCCAGGGGCCGAGACCCAGTACTTC. Protein product: CASSLDPGAETQYF.

This clone showed up just once. This specimen includes other DNA sequences encoding the same CDR3. The chain is built from TRBV12-3 or TRBV12-4 and TRBJ1-2; 8 bases line up with TRBD1. Unmatched junction bases numbered 10, after V lost 8 bases and J lost 8 bases. The CDR3 is 13 amino acids. The CDR3 DNA is TGTGCCAGCTCACCAGGACAGGGTAGCGGCTACACCTTC. It specifies CASSPGQGSGYTF.

This clone has a single count. The chain couples TRBV9 to TRBJ1-2; no clear D gene. Germline lookup yields CDR1 SGDLS and CDR2 YYNGEE. The CDR3 contains 13 residues. Trimming cost V 0 bases and J 4 bases, with 7 bases left between them. CDR3 sequence: CASSVEPPYGYTF. The CDR3 DNA follows: TGTGCCAGCAGCGTAGAGCCCCCCTATGGCTACACCTTC.

The table lists this clone with a count of one. This sequence joins TRBV3-1 (or the pseudogene TRBV3-2) and TRBJ1-1, with D possibly TRBD1 on 6 matching bases. V lost 4 bases to trimming and J lost 8 bases, with 11 bases between them. CDR1 is LGHDT, CDR2 YNNKEL, per germline (reference sequence). This CDR3 comprises 12 residues. In nucleotides, the CDR3 is TGTGCCAGCAGCCGGTCGGACAGAGAAGCTTTCTTT. This sequence encodes CASSRSDREAFF.

The rearrangement joins TRBV2 to TRBJ2-1; 13 bases map to TRBD2. V was clipped by 6 bases and J by 4 bases; unmatched bases: 6. This CDR3 has 16 amino acids. Germline V gene sequence: CDR1 SNHLY, CDR2 FYNNEI. The CDR3 loop reads CASRKRTSGSYNEQFF. The CDR3 coding sequence is TGTGCCAGCAGGAAGAGGACTAGCGGGAGTTACAATGAGCAGTTCTTC.

V gene TRBV19 combines with J gene TRBJ1-5, with 8 bases matching TRBD1. This CDR3 region has 16 residues. The germline V gene has CDR1 LNHDA and CDR2 SQIVND (reference sequence). Trimming took 3 bases from V and 0 from J; bases not matched to a gene: 4. CDR3 bases: TGTGCCAGTAGTATCAGGACAGGGCTTAGCAATCAGCCCCAGCATTTT. Translated: CASSIRTGLSNQPQHF.

The rearrangement uses TRBV11-2 and TRBJ2-2; TRBD2 is a possible D gene (5 bases). The CDR3 covers 13 residues. The V end was cut by 5 bases, the J end by 1 base, with 5 bases between. Germline V gene lookup returns CDR1 SGHAT and CDR2 FQNNGV. The CDR3 loop is CASSEGNTGELFF. The CDR3 DNA follows: TGTGCCAGCAGCGAGGGGAACACCGGGGAGCTGTTTTTT.

This chain uses TRBV11-2 with TRBJ1-2, with D tentatively TRBD1 (5 bases). The germline CDR1 and CDR2 sequences are SGHAT and FQNNGV. Trimming removed 1 base from V and 3 bases from J, with 12 bases in between. The CDR3 consists of 15 residues. CDR3 sequence reads: CASSLARAGHYGYTF. The CDR3 region has the DNA TGTGCCAGCAGCTTAGCTCGAGCGGGGCACTATGGCTACACCTTC.

In this sample, this clone turned up a few times. The J gene is TRBJ1-3, the V gene TRBV7-9, with TRBD1 identical over 10 bases. CDR1 is SEHNR, CDR2 FQNEAQ, per germline (reference sequence). The junction had 6 bases not matched to a gene; V was cut back by 5 bases and J by 8 bases. The CDR3 runs 14 residues. CDR3 loop: CASSLGTGADTIYF. CDR3 sequence (DNA): TGTGCCAGCAGCCTCGGGACAGGGGCAGACACCATATATTTT.